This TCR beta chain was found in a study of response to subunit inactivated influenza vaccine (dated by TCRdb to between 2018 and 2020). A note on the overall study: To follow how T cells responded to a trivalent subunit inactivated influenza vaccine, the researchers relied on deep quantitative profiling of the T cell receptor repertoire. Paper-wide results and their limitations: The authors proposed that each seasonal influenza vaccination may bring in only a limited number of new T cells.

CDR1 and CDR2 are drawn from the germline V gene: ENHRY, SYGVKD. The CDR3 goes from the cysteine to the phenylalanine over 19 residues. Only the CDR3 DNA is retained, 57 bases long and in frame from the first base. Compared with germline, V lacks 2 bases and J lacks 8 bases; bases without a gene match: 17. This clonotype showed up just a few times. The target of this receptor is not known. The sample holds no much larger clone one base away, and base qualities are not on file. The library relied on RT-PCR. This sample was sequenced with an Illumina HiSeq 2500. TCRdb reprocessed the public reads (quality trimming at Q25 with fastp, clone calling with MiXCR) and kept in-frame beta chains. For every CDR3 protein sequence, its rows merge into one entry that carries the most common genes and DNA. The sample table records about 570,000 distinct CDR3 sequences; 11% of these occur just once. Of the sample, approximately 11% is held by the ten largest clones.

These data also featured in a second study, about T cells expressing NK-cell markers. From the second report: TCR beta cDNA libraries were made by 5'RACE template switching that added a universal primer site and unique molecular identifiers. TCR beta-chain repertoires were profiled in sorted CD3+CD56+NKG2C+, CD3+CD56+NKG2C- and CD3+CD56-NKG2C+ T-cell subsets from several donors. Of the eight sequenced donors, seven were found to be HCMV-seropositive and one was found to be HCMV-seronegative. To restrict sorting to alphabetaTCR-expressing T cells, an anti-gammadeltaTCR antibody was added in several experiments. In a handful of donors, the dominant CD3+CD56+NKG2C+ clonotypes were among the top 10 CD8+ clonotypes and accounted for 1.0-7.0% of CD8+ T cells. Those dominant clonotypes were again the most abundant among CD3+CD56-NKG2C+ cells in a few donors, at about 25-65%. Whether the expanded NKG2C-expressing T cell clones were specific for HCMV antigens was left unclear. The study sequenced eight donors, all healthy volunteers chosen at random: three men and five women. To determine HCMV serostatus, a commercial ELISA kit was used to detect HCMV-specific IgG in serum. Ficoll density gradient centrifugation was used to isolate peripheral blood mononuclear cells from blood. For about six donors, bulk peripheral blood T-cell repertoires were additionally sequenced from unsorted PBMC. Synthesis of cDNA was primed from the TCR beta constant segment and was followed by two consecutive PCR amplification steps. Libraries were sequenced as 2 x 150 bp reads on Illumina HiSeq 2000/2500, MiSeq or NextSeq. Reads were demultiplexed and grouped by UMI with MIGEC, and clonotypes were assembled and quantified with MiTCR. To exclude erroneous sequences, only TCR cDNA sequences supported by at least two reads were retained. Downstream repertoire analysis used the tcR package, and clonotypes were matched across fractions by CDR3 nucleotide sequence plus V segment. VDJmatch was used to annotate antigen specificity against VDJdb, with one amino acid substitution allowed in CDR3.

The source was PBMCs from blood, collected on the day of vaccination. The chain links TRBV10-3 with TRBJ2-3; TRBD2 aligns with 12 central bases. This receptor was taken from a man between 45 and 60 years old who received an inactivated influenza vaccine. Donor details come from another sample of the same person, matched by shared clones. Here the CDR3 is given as CAISETSGGPLRMIGTQYF. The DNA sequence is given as TGTGCCATCAGTGAGACTAGCGGGGGGCCCCTGCGAATGATAGGTACGCAGTATTTT.